The sequence of this TCR beta chain was determined in a study of cytomegalovirus exposure and HLA in healthy donors. This clone was observed once. The primer mix had 60 Vbeta and 13 Jbeta primers. Measured with immunoSEQ multiplex PCR; TCRdb has only the in-frame clones, and not every one. The sample has some 200,000 clones, more than 65% seen once. Germline-derived CDR1 and CDR2 are LGHNA and YNFKEQ. V lost 4 bases and J lost 4; bases outside the gene matches: 7. The CDR3 is 14 amino acids. The V and J genes are TRBV4-2 and TRBJ2-7; 7 bases are a match to TRBD2. The sequence was collected from a man between 45 and 60 years old in good health and CMV-seronegative. Sequencing was done on a sample of PBMCs. The CDR3 nucleotides are TGTGCCAGCAGCCTCCAGCGGGGAGAGTACGAGCAGTACTTC. Translating gives CASSLQRGEYEQYF.